These 9 T cell receptor beta chains were all obtained from the same sample, sequenced in a study of low-dose radiotherapy and immunotherapy resistance in tumors. cDNA synthesis used a TRAV/TRBV-specific primer set for both chains. Both a constant-region primer and a V-primer adapter served to amplify TCRs across roughly 20 PCR cycles. TCRdb used MiXCR to reprocess the reads, holding one entry per CDR3 protein. The repertoire consists of about 9,800 distinct CDR3 sequences, with over 35% occurring once and the leading ten covering approximately 6%. Receptors originate from a human donor with advanced metastatic prostate, ovarian, gallbladder or colorectal cancer (not recorded which). This table probably holds off-target reads from a library built for another chain.

This clonotype came up a few times. V is TRBV20-1 and J is TRBJ2-5; 15 positions agree with TRBD2. The length of the CDR3 is 16 residues. The V gene end was trimmed by 5 bases and the J gene end by 5 bases; junction bases not matched to a gene: 9. The germline V gene has CDR1 DFQATT and CDR2 SNEGSKA (reference sequence). CDR3 sequence reads: CSAGTGTSGGRETQYF. CDR3 sequence (DNA): TGCAGTGCTGGTACCGGGACTAGCGGGGGGCGGGAGACCCAGTACTTC.

This clonotype was counted only a few times. The chain employs TRBV24-1 and TRBJ2-1; D is perhaps TRBD2 (7 bases). The V end was cut by 2 bases, the J end by 7 bases, with 23 bases between. CDR3 length: 18 residues. CDR1 and CDR2 from the germline V gene are KGHDR and SFDVKD. CDR3 sequence reads: CATSDSLTPGGVRNEQFF. Here the CDR3 DNA reads TGTGCCACCAGTGATTCTCTTACGCCGGGGGGCGTTCGGAATGAGCAGTTCTTC.

This clonotype was seen a few times. The chain combines TRBV12-3 or TRBV12-4 with TRBJ1-6; 8 nucleotides line up with TRBD1. The CDR3 consists of 15 residues. Trimming cost V 7 bases and J 10 bases; bases outside gene matches: 12. CDR3 sequence: CASKYTGGGQSPLHF. The CDR3 DNA is TGTGCCAGCAAATACACAGGGGGGGGTCAGTCACCCCTCCACTTT.

The J gene is TRBJ1-5, the V gene TRBV5-1; TRBD1 aligns across 8 bases. The CDR3 is made up of 14 amino acids. CDR1 SGHRS and CDR2 YFSETQ come from the germline V gene. The trim removed 3 bases at V and 6 bases at J, leaving 5 bases unmatched. The CDR3 sequence: CASSYETGVQPQHF. The CDR3 nucleotides read TGCGCCAGCAGCTATGAGACAGGGGTTCAGCCCCAGCATTTT.

The rearrangement joins TRBV9 to TRBJ1-4; D is uncertain. Germline loops: CDR1 SGDLS, CDR2 YYNGEE. The CDR3 is 12 amino acids. V lost 0 bases to trimming and J lost 13 bases, with 10 bases between them. The CDR3 spells CASSVGGGPLFF. Here the CDR3 DNA reads TGTGCCAGCAGCGTAGGGGGAGGACCACTGTTTTTT.

This clonotype turned up a few times. This chain connects TRBV15 to TRBJ1-2; 10 bases agree with TRBD1. This CDR3 contains 16 residues. The germline gives CDR1 LNHNV, CDR2 YYDKDF (reference sequence). Unmatched junction bases numbered 6, after V lost 1 base and J lost 4 bases. Here the CDR3 reads CATSRGRTGGPYGYTF. The CDR3, as DNA: TGTGCCACCAGCAGAGGTCGGACAGGGGGTCCCTATGGCTACACCTTC.

By sample fraction, this clonotype is medium-sized. J is TRBJ2-5 and V is TRBV28, with D possibly matching TRBD1 (5 bases). V was shortened by 6 bases and J by 5 bases, with 16 bases between the two germline ends. The CDR3 spans 14 residues. Germline CDR1 is MDHEN and CDR2 is SYDVKM. CDR3 sequence reads: CASSQGGQIETQYF. The DNA of the CDR3 is TGTGCCAGCAGCCAGGGCGGACAAATTGAGACCCAGTACTTC.

This clonotype was counted a few times. The chain is built from TRBV7-8 and TRBJ2-7, with D possibly TRBD1 on 6 matching bases. Germline V gene sequence: CDR1 SGHVS, CDR2 FQNEAQ. V was trimmed by 5 bases and J by 0 bases, leaving 11 bases between them. This CDR3 has 14 residues. CDR3 protein: CASSPGAFSYEQYF. CDR3 bases: TGTGCCAGCAGCCCAGGGGCATTCTCCTACGAGCAGTACTTC.

The chain recombines TRBV18 with TRBJ2-1, with TRBD1 matching 10 bases. Germline V gene sequence: CDR1 KGHSH, CDR2 LQKENI. J gave up 6 bases and V 4 bases, and 9 bases lay outside the gene matches. The CDR3 loop spans 16 amino acids. The CDR3 protein is CASSLIPGQGSNEQFF. As DNA, the CDR3 is TGTGCCAGCTCACTGATACCGGGACAGGGGAGCAATGAGCAGTTCTTC.